This T cell receptor (beta chain) appears in the sequencing data of a study of cytomegalovirus exposure and HLA in healthy donors. Study-level background: Prior work identified 117 million unique TCR beta sequences in some 180 million T cells. Findings and caveats of the study: The classifier reportedly diagnosed cytomegalovirus status with high sensitivity and specificity.

Researchers ran the PCR with 60 Vbeta and 13 Jbeta primers. The method was immunoSEQ multiplex PCR; TCRdb's version includes in-frame clones alone and lacks a portion of them. Seen here are roughly 200,000 clones, 86% observed once, and the top ten hold roughly 0.33%. Notes on this clone: Its antigen is unidentified.

Donors were nominally healthy when sampled, though unrecorded immune exposures were likely. Germline lookup yields CDR1 KGHSH and CDR2 LQKENI. After removal of 3 bases from V and 14 bases from J, the junction contained 16 bases not matched to a gene. The CDR3 has 16 amino acids. The sequencing input was PBMCs. The gene calls are TRBV18 and TRBJ2-2; 9 bases match TRBD2. The origin of this receptor is a woman in her twenties or thirties in good health and CMV-seronegative. In DNA, the CDR3 is TGTGCCAGCTCACCGCCCTCTAGCGGGGTCCCCCTTGGACTGTTTTTT. The encoded protein is CASSPPSSGVPLGLFF.